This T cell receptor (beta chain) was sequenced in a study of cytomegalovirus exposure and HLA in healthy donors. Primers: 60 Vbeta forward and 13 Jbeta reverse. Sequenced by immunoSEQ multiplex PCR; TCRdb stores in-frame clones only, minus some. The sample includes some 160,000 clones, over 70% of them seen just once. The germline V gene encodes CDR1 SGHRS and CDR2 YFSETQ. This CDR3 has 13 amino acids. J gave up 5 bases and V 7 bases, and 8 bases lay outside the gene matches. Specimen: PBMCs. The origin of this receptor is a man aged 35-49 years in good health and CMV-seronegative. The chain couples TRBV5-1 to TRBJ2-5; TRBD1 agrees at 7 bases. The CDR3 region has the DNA TGCGCCAGCCAGGGGGAGCGTGGGGAGACCCAGTACTTC. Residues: CASQGERGETQYF.